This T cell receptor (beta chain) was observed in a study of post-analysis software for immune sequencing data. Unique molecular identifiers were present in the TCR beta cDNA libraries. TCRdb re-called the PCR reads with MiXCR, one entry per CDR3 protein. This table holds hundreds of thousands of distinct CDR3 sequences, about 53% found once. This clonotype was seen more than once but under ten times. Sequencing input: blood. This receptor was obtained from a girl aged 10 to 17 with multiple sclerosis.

This chain's CDR3 is CASSSRAGGHEQYF. The CDR3 DNA reads as TGTGCCAGCAGTTCCCGCGCAGGGGGCCACGAGCAGTACTTC. The chain joins TRBV12-3 or TRBV12-4 to TRBJ2-7, with 8 bases fitting TRBD1. The CDR3 consists of 14 residues. V was clipped by 4 bases and J by 5 bases; unmatched bases: 7.